These 23 T cell receptor beta chains were sequenced from one sample in a study of response to subunit inactivated influenza vaccine. TCRdb re-called the RT-PCR reads through MiXCR, storing one row per CDR3 protein. The sample includes 500,000 or so distinct CDR3 sequences, approximately 17% of them seen just once. The specimen comprised CD4+ T cells sorted from PBMCs, sampled 23 months after vaccination. Receptors originate from a man between 45 and 75 years old who received an inactivated influenza vaccine.

The chain links TRBV20-1 to TRBJ2-1; D may correspond to TRBD1 or TRBD2 (6 bases each). Trimming removed 0 bases from V and 15 bases from J, with 18 bases in between. The CDR3 has 13 residues. The germline gives CDR1 DFQATT, CDR2 SNEGSKA (reference sequence). The CDR3 region is CSAREAFEGGLFF. The CDR3 DNA reads TGCAGTGCTAGAGAAGCCTTTGAGGGGGGCCTGTTCTTC.

This chain connects TRBV5-1 to TRBJ2-7, with D perhaps TRBD1 or TRBD2 (5 bases each). V shed 7 bases and J shed 2 bases, with 19 bases lying between them. CDR1 and CDR2 (germline): SGHRS, YFSETQ. The CDR3 extends over 15 amino acids. The CDR3 sequence is CASSVAGEGAYEQYF. Here the CDR3 DNA reads TGCGCCAGCTCCGTGGCCGGGGAAGGGGCCTACGAGCAGTACTTC.

This clonotype was observed a few times. The chain links TRBV6-2 or TRBV6-3 to TRBJ1-5; possible D gene TRBD1, 5 bases. The CDR3 has 13 amino acids. The V gene's germline CDR1 is MNHEY and CDR2 SVGEGT. Trimming stripped 7 bases from V and 11 bases from J, with 18 bases between. CDR3 sequence (DNA): TGTGCCAGCACCGACGGGACGGCGATGGCCCAGCATTTT. Translation: CASTDGTAMAQHF.

As regards this clonotype: No conserved phenylalanine or tryptophan ends this CDR3, so it is likely a read error. The rearrangement joins TRBV2 to TRBJ2-5; D is possibly TRBD1 (6 bases). The germline V gene encodes CDR1 SNHLY and CDR2 FYNNEI. The V gene lost 7 bases and the J gene lost 2 bases, with 8 bases spanning the gap. The CDR3 runs 12 residues. The CDR3 loop reads CASTRGQETQYL. CDR3 DNA sequence: TGTGCCAGCACGAGGGGGCAAGAGACCCAGTACCTC.

J is TRBJ2-5 and V is TRBV6-1, with 9 bases lining up with TRBD2. The V and J ends lost 8 bases and 5 bases, in that order; junction bases with no gene match: 9. The CDR3 is made up of 14 amino acids. The germline gives CDR1 MNHNS, CDR2 SASEGT. The CDR3 nucleotides are TGTGCCAGCGTGCTTAGCGGGGGCGGGGAGACCCAGTACTTC. Translating it yields CASVLSGGGETQYF.

The V gene is TRBV9, the J gene TRBJ2-3; 11 bases agree with TRBD2. Germline CDR1 SGDLS, CDR2 YYNGEE. The V and J ends lost 0 bases and 4 bases, in that order; junction bases with no gene match: 4. This CDR3 contains 16 residues. The CDR3 here is CASSVALAGGSDTQYF. The CDR3 region has the DNA TGTGCCAGCAGCGTAGCCCTAGCGGGAGGTTCAGATACGCAGTATTTT.

This clonotype has just a few counts. The V and J genes are TRBV7-8 and TRBJ1-3, with D possibly TRBD1 on 5 matching bases. V was shortened by 0 bases and J by 2 bases, with 5 bases between the two germline ends. The CDR3 contains 14 residues. CDR1 is SGHVS, CDR2 FQNEAQ, per germline. The CDR3 nucleotides read TGTGCCAGCAGCTTAGCCAGGGCTGGAAACACCATATATTTT. This sequence encodes CASSLARAGNTIYF.

This clonotype was recorded a few times. The chain has TRBV5-1 and TRBJ2-1, with TRBD2 matching 7 bases. The CDR3 is 14 amino acids. Trimming at V came to 3 bases and at J to 7 bases, leaving 7 bases not matched to a gene. Germline CDR1 and CDR2: SGHRS and YFSETQ. The CDR3 nucleotides are TGCGCCAGCAGCTGGGGGTCCGGGGGGAATGAGCAGTTCTTC. This encodes CASSWGSGGNEQFF. The variable domain in full, with the rest retrieved from reference TRBV5-1 and TRBJ2-1, is KAGVTQTPRYLIKTRGQQVTLSCSPISGHRSVSWYQQTPGQGLQFLFEYFSETQRNKGNFPGRFSGRQFSNSRSEMNVSTLELGDSALYLCASSWGSGGNEQFFGPGTRLTVL.

This clonotype was recorded a few times. V gene TRBV6-2 or TRBV6-3 combines with J gene TRBJ2-2; 11 nucleotides align to TRBD2. The CDR3 sequence is 16 residues long. The V gene end was trimmed by 4 bases and the J gene end by 7 bases; junction bases not matched to a gene: 8. In germline, CDR1 is MNHEY, CDR2 SVGEGT. CDR3 in DNA: TGTGCCAGCAGTTCGAAGACTAGCGGGAAGCTCGGGGAGCTGTTTTTT. Amino acid sequence: CASSSKTSGKLGELFF.

The sample holds a few counts of this clonotype. The V and J genes are TRBV20-1 and TRBJ1-1; a possible D gene is TRBD1 (6 bases). The CDR3 length is 14 residues. The germline V gene has CDR1 DFQATT and CDR2 SNEGSKA (reference sequence). The V end lost 5 bases, the J end lost 3 bases, and 16 bases lay between the germline ends. The DNA of the CDR3 is TGCAGTGCTTCCCTAGGGGGGGGGTACACTGAAGCTTTCTTT. It is translated as CSASLGGGYTEAFF.

This clonotype occurred a few times. The DNA is left out, because the CDR3 cannot be placed on it with certainty; the CDR3 is given as TCRdb lists it. CDR3 sequence: CASSFLWTRGRYEQYF. The chain carries TRBV28 and TRBJ2-7; the tabulated D call, TRBD1, remains unverified against the DNA. With termini counted, the CDR3 has 16 amino acids. Germline V gene data show CDR1 as MDHEN and CDR2 as SYDVKM.

V gene TRBV2 combines with J gene TRBJ2-1; 10 nucleotides line up with TRBD1. CDR3 length equals 14 residues. Germline V gene sequence: CDR1 SNHLY, CDR2 FYNNEI. Trimming removed 8 bases from V and 8 bases from J; junction bases left unmatched: 9. CDR3 region: CASARTGGRDEQFF. The CDR3 region has the DNA TGTGCCAGCGCCAGGACAGGGGGTCGGGATGAGCAGTTCTTC.

This clonotype was seen a handful of times. V is TRBV5-6 and J is TRBJ2-5, with 8 nucleotides matching TRBD1. The CDR3 has 14 amino acids. Germline V lookup: CDR1 SGHDT, CDR2 YYEEEE. J lost 5 bases, V lost 2 bases, and 5 bases had no gene match. This chain's CDR3 is CASSFRTGRETQYF. CDR3 nucleotides: TGTGCCAGCAGCTTCCGGACAGGGAGGGAGACCCAGTACTTC.

Only a few counts were recorded for this clonotype. The rearrangement uses TRBV18 and TRBJ2-1, with D perhaps TRBD1 (6 bases). The germline V gene has CDR1 KGHSH and CDR2 LQKENI. Trimming stripped 8 bases from V and 3 bases from J, with 17 bases between. This CDR3 has 15 residues. CDR3 bases: TGTGCCAGCGCACTAAGAGGGACAATCTACAATGAGCAGTTCTTC. It encodes CASALRGTIYNEQFF.

This clonotype was counted between two and nine times. The V and J genes are TRBV14 and TRBJ2-7; D possibly matches TRBD1 or TRBD2 (7 bases each). Trimming took off 2 bases at V and 5 bases at J, with 13 bases between the two ends. The CDR3 sequence is 14 residues long. Germline assignment: CDR1 SGHDN and CDR2 FVKESK. CDR3 sequence: CASSQSRGTNEQYF. The CDR3 DNA reads as TGTGCCAGCAGCCAAAGCAGGGGGACTAACGAGCAGTACTTC.

This clonotype appeared many times. The chain employs TRBV5-1 and TRBJ2-5; D possibly corresponds to TRBD1 (6 bases). Between the trimmed V and J ends, which lost 1 base and 1 base, there was a span of 11 bases. This CDR3 has 15 amino acids. Looked up from germline, CDR1 is SGHRS and CDR2 is YFSETQ. The CDR3 DNA reads as TGCGCCAGCAGCTTGTTTGGGGGCGCCCAAGAGACCCAGTACTTC. This gives the protein CASSLFGGAQETQYF. The whole variable domain, remainder taken from reference TRBV5-1 and TRBJ2-5, is KAGVTQTPRYLIKTRGQQVTLSCSPISGHRSVSWYQQTPGQGLQFLFEYFSETQRNKGNFPGRFSGRQFSNSRSEMNVSTLELGDSALYLCASSLFGGAQETQYFGPGTRLLVL.

V usage is TRBV27 and J usage is TRBJ1-5; maybe TRBD1 (6 bases). V was pared by 3 bases and J by 6 bases, with 15 bases between. The CDR3 loop spans 15 amino acids. Germline V gives CDR1 MNHEY, CDR2 SMNVEV (reference sequence). The CDR3 region is CASSLGHGKGQPQHF. For the CDR3, the DNA is TGTGCCAGCAGTTTGGGACATGGAAAAGGTCAGCCCCAGCATTTT.

The table lists this clonotype with a few counts. The V gene is TRBV28, the J gene TRBJ1-1; TRBD1 matches at 9 bases. V dropped 5 bases and J dropped 1; count of bases not matched to a gene: 14. Per the germline V gene, CDR1 is MDHEN and CDR2 is SYDVKM. The CDR3 length is 18 residues. The CDR3 region has the DNA TGTGCCAGCAGTGGATTTGGGGACAGGGCGGCATCGAACACTGAAGCTTTCTTT. Protein product: CASSGFGDRAASNTEAFF. Based on the CDR3 plus reference TRBV28 and TRBJ1-1, the full variable domain is DVKVTQSSRYLVKRTGEKVFLECVQDMDHENMFWYRQDPGLGLRLIYFSYDVKMKEKGDIPEGYSVSREKKERFSLILESASTNQTSMYLCASSGFGDRAASNTEAFFGQGTRLTVV.

This clonotype appeared a single time. V is TRBV10-1 and J is TRBJ1-2; 9 bases align to TRBD1. This CDR3 is built from 15 residues. CDR1 is WNHNN, CDR2 SYGVQD, per germline (reference sequence). V gave up 0 bases and J gave up 8 bases; unmatched junction bases: 7. CDR3 sequence reads: CASSESGQGSGGYTF. DNA for the CDR3: TGCGCCAGCAGTGAGTCCGGACAGGGGTCGGGAGGCTACACCTTC.

The sample holds a few counts of this clonotype. The chain uses TRBV4-2 and TRBJ2-1, with D perhaps matching TRBD2 (6 bases). Trimming took off 4 bases at V and 1 base at J, with 14 bases between the two ends. Germline-derived CDR1 and CDR2 are LGHNA and YNFKEQ. This CDR3 spans 16 amino acids. CDR3 in amino acids: CASSRTEGRSYNEQFF. The DNA for the CDR3 is TGTGCCAGCAGCCGAACGGAGGGCCGGTCCTACAATGAGCAGTTCTTC.

The rearrangement links TRBV11-2 to TRBJ2-7; 11 bases fit TRBD2. J lost 6 bases, V lost 3 bases, and 13 bases had no gene match. Germline values: CDR1 SGHAT, CDR2 FQNNGV. The CDR3 totals 17 residues. The CDR3 reads CASSFRLAGSPSTEQYF. Here the CDR3 DNA reads TGTGCCAGCAGCTTTCGACTAGCGGGGAGCCCATCCACCGAGCAGTACTTC.

This clonotype ranks as medium-sized. CDR3 loop: CASSPIPGANVLTF. The CDR3 bases are TGTGCCAGCTCACCAATCCCTGGGGCCAACGTCCTGACTTTC. This chain links TRBV18 with TRBJ2-6; no definite D call. V lost 2 bases and J lost 2, with 4 bases in between. The germline CDR1 and CDR2 sequences are KGHSH and LQKENI. This CDR3 contains 14 residues.

This clonotype was seen only a few times. The V gene is TRBV7-2, the J gene TRBJ2-1; D might be TRBD2 (5 bases). The V gene's germline CDR1 is SGHTA and CDR2 FQGNSA. CDR3 size: 14 residues. Trimming pared 3 bases from V and 6 bases from J, leaving 12 bases between. This CDR3 reads CASSFNGVGNEQFF. The CDR3 DNA is TGTGCCAGCAGCTTTAACGGGGTGGGCAATGAGCAGTTCTTC.